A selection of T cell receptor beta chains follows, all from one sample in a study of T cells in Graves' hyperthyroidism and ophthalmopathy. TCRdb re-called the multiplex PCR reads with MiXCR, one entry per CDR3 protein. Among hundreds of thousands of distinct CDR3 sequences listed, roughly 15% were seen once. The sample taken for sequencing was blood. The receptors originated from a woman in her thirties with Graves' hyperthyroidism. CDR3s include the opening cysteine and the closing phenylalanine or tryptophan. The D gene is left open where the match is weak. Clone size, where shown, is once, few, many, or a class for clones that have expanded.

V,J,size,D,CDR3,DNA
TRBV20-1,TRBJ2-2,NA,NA,CSASGPTGELFF,TGCAGTGCTAGTGGGCCCACCGGGGAGCTGTTTTTT
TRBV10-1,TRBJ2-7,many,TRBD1,CASSAGQGGEQYF,TGCGCCAGCAGTGCGGGACAGGGCGGAGAGCAGTACTTC
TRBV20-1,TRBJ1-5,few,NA,CSAREASGNQPQHF,TGCAGTGCTAGGGAAGCTTCCGGTAATCAGCCCCAGCATTTT
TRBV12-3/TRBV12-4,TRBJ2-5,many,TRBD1,CASSWTGTAQETQYF,TGTGCCAGCAGTTGGACCGGGACAGCCCAAGAGACCCAGTACTTC
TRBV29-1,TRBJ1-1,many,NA,CSTYRMAEAFF,TGCAGCACTTACAGGATGGCTGAAGCTTTCTTT
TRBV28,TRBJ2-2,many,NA,CASRVDWYTGELFF,TGTGCCAGCAGAGTAGACTGGTACACCGGGGAGCTGTTTTTT
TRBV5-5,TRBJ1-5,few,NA,CASSWGVSPNQPQHF,TGTGCCAGCAGCTGGGGGGTGTCCCCCAATCAGCCCCAGCATTTT
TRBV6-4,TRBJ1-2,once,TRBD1,CASSRPGQGGFDYGYTF,TGTGCCAGCAGCCGGCCGGGACAGGGTGGTTTCGACTATGGCTACACCTTC
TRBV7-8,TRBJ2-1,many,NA,CASSSSRGEQFF,TGTGCCAGCAGCTCATCACGGGGTGAGCAGTTCTTC
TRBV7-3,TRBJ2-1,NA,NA,CASSPHGLGGLLNEQFF,TGTGCCAGCAGCCCCCATGGGCTAGGGGGGCTATTAAATGAGCAGTTCTTC
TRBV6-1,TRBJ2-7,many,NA,CASSDAGYEQYF,TGTGCCAGCAGTGACGCAGGGTACGAGCAGTACTTC
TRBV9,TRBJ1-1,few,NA,CASSGDPAPEAFF,TGTGCCAGCAGCGGGGACCCAGCCCCCGAAGCTTTCTTT
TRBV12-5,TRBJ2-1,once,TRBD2,CASGLATSGSSYSEQFF,TGTGCTAGTGGTTTGGCCACTAGCGGCTCGTCCTACAGTGAGCAGTTCTTC
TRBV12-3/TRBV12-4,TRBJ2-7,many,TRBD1,CASRDNRGLFYEQYF,TGTGCCAGCAGGGATAACAGGGGGCTGTTCTACGAGCAGTACTTC
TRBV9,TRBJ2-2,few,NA,CASSVANTGFGTGELFF,TGTGCCAGCAGCGTAGCCAATACAGGGTTCGGCACCGGGGAGCTGTTTTTT
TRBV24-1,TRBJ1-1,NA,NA,CATAPRGRGMNTEAFF,TGTGCCACCGCCCCCAGGGGTAGAGGCATGAACACTGAAGCTTTCTTT
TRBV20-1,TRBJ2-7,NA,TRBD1,CSATTGDYEQYF,TGCAGTGCTACAACAGGGGACTACGAGCAGTACTTC
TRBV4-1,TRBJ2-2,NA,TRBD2,CASSQDRLAGRTGELFF,TGCGCCAGCAGCCAAGATCGACTAGCGGGGCGCACCGGGGAGCTGTTTTTT
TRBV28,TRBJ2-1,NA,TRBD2,CASSLPPGLAEYNEQFF,TGTGCCAGCAGTCTGCCTCCGGGACTAGCGGAATACAATGAGCAGTTCTTC
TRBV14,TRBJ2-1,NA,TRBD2,CASSPMTSGSSYNEQFF,TGTGCCAGCAGCCCGATGACTAGCGGGAGCTCCTACAATGAGCAGTTCTTC
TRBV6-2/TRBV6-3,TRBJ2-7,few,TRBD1,CASSLQGAAYEQYF,TGTGCCAGCAGTTTACAGGGGGCGGCCTACGAGCAGTACTTC
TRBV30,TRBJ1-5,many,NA,CAWAKGSNQPQHF,TGTGCCTGGGCAAAGGGTAGCAATCAGCCCCAGCATTTT
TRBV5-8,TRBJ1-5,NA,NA,CASSLRQSTWGNQPQHF,TGTGCCAGCAGCTTGCGACAGAGTACCTGGGGCAATCAGCCCCAGCATTTT
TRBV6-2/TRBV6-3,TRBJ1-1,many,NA,CASSRFQGLLNTEAFF,TGTGCCAGCTCCCGGTTTCAGGGGCTCTTGAACACTGAAGCTTTCTTT
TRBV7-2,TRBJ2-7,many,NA,CASSLRDGMGEQYF,TGTGCCAGCAGCCTGAGGGACGGGATGGGCGAGCAGTACTTC
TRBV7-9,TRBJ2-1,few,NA,CASSLRLGESLFF,TGTGCCAGCAGCCTCAGACTGGGGGAGTCCCTGTTCTTC
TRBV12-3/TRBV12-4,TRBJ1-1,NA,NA,CASSQEQGVGSSEAFF,TGTGCCAGCAGTCAAGAACAGGGAGTGGGTTCGTCTGAAGCTTTCTTT
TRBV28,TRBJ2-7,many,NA,CASSLGRAGYEQYF,TGTGCCAGCAGTTTAGGTCGGGCTGGATACGAGCAGTACTTC
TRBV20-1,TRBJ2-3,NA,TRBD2,CSASPPAGGRTDTQYF,TGCAGTGCTAGTCCCCCGGCGGGAGGCCGCACAGATACGCAGTATTTT
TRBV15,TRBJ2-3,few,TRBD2,CATSRAGALAGYTDTQYF,TGTGCCACCAGCAGAGCTGGGGCTCTAGCGGGTTACACAGATACGCAGTATTTT
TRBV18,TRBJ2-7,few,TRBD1,CASSPPPGTAYEQYF,TGTGCCAGCTCACCACCGCCCGGGACAGCCTACGAGCAGTACTTC
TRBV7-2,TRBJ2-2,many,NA,CASSQTTGELFF,TGTGCCAGCAGCCAGACCACCGGGGAGCTGTTTTTT
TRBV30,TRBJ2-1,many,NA,CAWSVSDGYNEQFF,TGTGCCTGGAGTGTCTCGGACGGTTACAATGAGCAGTTCTTC
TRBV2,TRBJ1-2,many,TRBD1,CASSLSGQGAYGYTF,TGTGCCAGCAGTCTTTCAGGACAGGGAGCCTATGGCTACACCTTC
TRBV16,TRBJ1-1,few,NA,CASSQWNGNEAFF,TGTGCCAGCAGCCAATGGAACGGAAATGAAGCTTTCTTT
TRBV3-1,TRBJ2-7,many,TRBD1,CASSRWTGDYEQYF,TGTGCCAGCAGCCGGTGGACAGGGGACTACGAGCAGTACTTC
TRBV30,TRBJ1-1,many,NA,CAWSVGVANTEAFF,TGTGCCTGGAGTGTAGGGGTGGCGAACACTGAAGCTTTCTTT
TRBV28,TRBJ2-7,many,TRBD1,CASSTDRGESYEQYF,TGTGCCAGCAGTACTGACAGGGGGGAGTCCTACGAGCAGTACTTC
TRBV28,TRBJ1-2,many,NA,CASSNTYYGYTF,TGTGCCAGCAGTAACACCTACTATGGCTACACCTTC
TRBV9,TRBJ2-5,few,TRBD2,CASSVTSGRAETQYF,TGTGCCAGCAGCGTGACTAGCGGGAGGGCTGAGACCCAGTACTTC
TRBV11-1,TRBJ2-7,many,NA,CASSLARASSYEQYF,TGTGCCAGCAGCTTAGCCCGGGCCTCCTCCTACGAGCAGTACTTC
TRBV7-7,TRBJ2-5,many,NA,CASSKRQSQETQYF,TGTGCTAGCAGCAAACGACAGAGCCAAGAGACCCAGTACTTC
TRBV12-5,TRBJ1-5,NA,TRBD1,CASGLALGQASNQPQHF,TGTGCTAGTGGTTTGGCCCTAGGACAGGCAAGCAATCAGCCCCAGCATTTT
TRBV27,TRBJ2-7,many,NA,CASSPSLGYEQYF,TGTGCCAGCAGTCCCTCTCTGGGCTACGAGCAGTACTTC
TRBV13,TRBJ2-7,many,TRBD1,CASYRTGVPYEQYF,TGTGCCAGCTACCGTACAGGGGTTCCCTACGAGCAGTACTTC
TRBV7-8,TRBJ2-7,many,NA,CASSLGGPSGYEQYF,TGTGCCAGCAGCTTAGGGGGGCCATCCGGGTACGAGCAGTACTTC